Shown below are 20 T cell receptor beta chains from a single sample sequenced in a study of cytomegalovirus exposure and HLA in healthy donors. The PCR ran on 60 Vbeta and 13 Jbeta primers. Using immunoSEQ multiplex PCR, the repertoire was profiled, and TCRdb retains in-frame clones only, with some absent. There are around 130,000 clones in the sample; 82% occur only once, and 0.95% to 1.5% lies in the top ten. The sample consisted of PBMCs. All receptors come from a boy aged 5-17 years in good health and CMV-seronegative.

This clone was recorded only once. The V gene is TRBV7-8, the J gene TRBJ1-5; D gene unclear. The CDR3 covers 14 residues. Germline CDR1 reads SGHVS; CDR2 reads FQNEAQ. Trimming took off 1 base at V and 5 bases at J, with 9 bases between the two ends. CDR3 in DNA: TGTGCCAGCAGCTTAGAAGCAGAGGATCAGCCCCAGCATTTT. Protein product: CASSLEAEDQPQHF. The full variable domain, with the rest looked up from reference TRBV7-8 and TRBJ1-5, is GAGVSQSPRYKVAKRGQDVALRCDPISGHVSLFWYQQALGQGPEFLTYFQNEAQLDKSGLPSDRFFAERPEGSVSTLKIQRTQQEDSAVYLCASSLEAEDQPQHFGDGTRLSIL.

The sample holds a few counts of this clone. J is TRBJ2-3 and V is TRBV11-2; the match to TRBD2 covers 8 bases. Losses at the gene ends were 5 bases for V and 6 bases for J; bases not matched to a gene: 10. Germline CDR1 reads SGHAT; CDR2 reads FQNNGV. The CDR3 is 15 residues long. The CDR3 is CASSPPGGGSDTQYF. The CDR3 nucleotides read TGTGCCAGCAGCCCCCCGGGAGGGGGGTCCGATACGCAGTATTTT.

The chain has TRBV4-1 and TRBJ2-7; 7 bases agree with TRBD2. This CDR3 region has 14 residues. Germline loops: CDR1 MGHRA, CDR2 YSYEKL. Unmatched junction bases numbered 5, after V lost 4 bases and J lost 2 bases. This chain's CDR3 is CASSPLGLAYEQYF. The CDR3 DNA sequence: TGCGCCAGCAGCCCTTTAGGACTAGCCTACGAGCAGTACTTC.

The chain uses TRBV29-1 and TRBJ2-3; possibly TRBD2 for D (6 bases). Germline V gives CDR1 SQVTM, CDR2 ANQGSEA. Trimming removed 4 bases from V and 0 bases from J, with 11 bases in between. CDR3 length equals 14 residues. Written as DNA, the CDR3 is TGCAGCGTTGCTGCGGGACCTAGCACAGATACGCAGTATTTT. It codes for CSVAAGPSTDTQYF.

The chain recombines TRBV5-1 with TRBJ2-7, with 9 bases that match TRBD2. CDR3 length equals 17 residues. Trimming took 2 bases from V and 2 from J; bases not matched to a gene: 11. Germline CDR1 SGHRS, CDR2 YFSETQ. CDR3 sequence: CASSFGDRQRGAYEQYF. CDR3 nucleotide sequence: TGCGCCAGCAGCTTCGGGGACCGTCAGCGGGGGGCCTACGAGCAGTACTTC. Using reference TRBV5-1 and TRBJ2-7 for the parts outside the CDR3, the full variable domain is KAGVTQTPRYLIKTRGQQVTLSCSPISGHRSVSWYQQTPGQGLQFLFEYFSETQRNKGNFPGRFSGRQFSNSRSEMNVSTLELGDSALYLCASSFGDRQRGAYEQYFGPGTRLTVT.

The CDR3 DNA reads TGTGCCAGCAGCGTAGGTGGACAGGGGGCTCGAGGCTACACCTTC. Its translation: CASSVGGQGARGYTF. The chain carries TRBV9 and TRBJ1-2, with 11 nucleotides matching TRBD1. Looked up from germline, CDR1 is SGDLS and CDR2 is YYNGEE. The CDR3 totals 15 residues. Trimming removed 0 bases from V and 8 bases from J; junction bases left unmatched: 6.

This chain joins TRBV28 and TRBJ1-1; D is possibly TRBD1 (5 bases). The CDR3 totals 18 residues. V lost 4 bases and J lost 4, with 25 bases in between. In germline, CDR1 is MDHEN, CDR2 SYDVKM. In nucleotides, the CDR3 is TGTGCCAGCAGTTCTATTAATTGGGGGGAGGGGTATGGCACTGAAGCTTTCTTT. This translates into CASSSINWGEGYGTEAFF. The full variable domain, in which reference TRBV28 and TRBJ1-1 provide the parts outside the CDR3, is DVKVTQSSRYLVKRTGEKVFLECVQDMDHENMFWYRQDPGLGLRLIYFSYDVKMKEKGDIPEGYSVSREKKERFSLILESASTNQTSMYLCASSSINWGEGYGTEAFFGQGTRLTVV.

The chain links TRBV6-1 to TRBJ2-1, with a weak D call TRBD2 (7 bases). Germline V gene sequence: CDR1 MNHNS, CDR2 SASEGT. The CDR3 loop spans 13 amino acids. The V end lost 6 bases, the J end lost 7 bases, and 13 bases lay between the germline ends. Here the CDR3 reads CASRLGGGNEQFF. CDR3 in DNA: TGTGCCAGCAGGTTGGGAGGGGGGAATGAGCAGTTCTTC.

The chain joins TRBV9 to TRBJ2-3, with 10 positions matching TRBD2. The CDR3 is made up of 15 amino acids. J lost 6 bases, V lost 2 bases, and 6 bases had no gene match. Germline lookup yields CDR1 SGDLS and CDR2 YYNGEE. CDR3 DNA: TGTGCCAGCAGCGTGGGGACTAGCGTCTGGGATACGCAGTATTTT. Translating it yields CASSVGTSVWDTQYF.

V gene TRBV19 combines with J gene TRBJ2-1; 7 bases line up with TRBD1. CDR3 length equals 16 residues. Germline values: CDR1 LNHDA, CDR2 SQIVND (reference sequence). J lost 0 bases, V lost 5 bases, and 7 bases had no gene match. The DNA of the CDR3 is TGTGCCAGTAGTCTGCAGGGGGTAGCCTCCTACAATGAGCAGTTCTTC. Translating it yields CASSLQGVASYNEQFF.

This chain links TRBV30 with TRBJ1-1; D call uncertain. CDR1 is GTSNPN and CDR2 is SVGIG in the germline V gene (reference sequence). V dropped 4 bases and J dropped 8 bases, with 14 bases sitting between them. The length of the CDR3 is 12 residues. The CDR3 bases are TGTGCCTGGAATCAGCGAGATTTCGAAGCTTTCTTT. Translating gives CAWNQRDFEAFF.

The rearrangement links TRBV1 to TRBJ2-5; no check of the table's D call, TRBD2, against the DNA was made. TRBV1 constitutes a pseudogene. CDR3 length: 12 residues. This chain's CDR3 is CGVLRGQETQYF. The DNA of the CDR3 is TGCGGGGTTTTGCGGGGCCAAGAGACCCAGTACTTC.

This chain connects TRBV21-1 to TRBJ1-2. TRBV21-1 is given as a pseudogene. The CDR3 is 18 amino acids. The CDR3 nucleotides read TGTGCCAGCAGCAAAGATAGTAGGGAGACAGCGGCGGGATATGGCTACACCTTC. Translated: CASSKDSRETAAGYGYTF.

V usage is TRBV2 and J usage is TRBJ1-6; maybe TRBD1 (5 bases). The CDR3 consists of 14 residues. Trimming took off 11 bases at V and 2 bases at J, with 13 bases between the two ends. CDR1 and CDR2 from the germline V gene are SNHLY and FYNNEI. This CDR3 is CAGCRGAYNSPLHF. The CDR3 nucleotides are TGTGCCGGGTGTAGGGGTGCCTATAATTCACCCCTCCACTTT.

The table lists this clone with a few counts. This chain connects TRBV30 to TRBJ1-2, with D maybe TRBD1 (6 bases). CDR3 length: 13 amino acids. The germline V and J ends were trimmed by 5 bases and 4 bases, with 14 bases remaining between them. Looked up from germline, CDR1 is GTSNPN and CDR2 is SVGIG (reference sequence). In DNA form, the CDR3 reads TGTGCCTGGGAACCCGGACAGTCCTATGGCTACACCTTC. Translation: CAWEPGQSYGYTF.

CDR3 loop: CASSDLAGGLNQPQHF. The DNA of the CDR3 is TGTGCCAGCAGTGACTTGGCAGGGGGCCTCAATCAGCCCCAGCATTTT. The chain recombines TRBV2 with TRBJ1-5; the match to TRBD1 covers 8 bases. CDR1 is SNHLY and CDR2 is FYNNEI in the germline V gene. The CDR3 sequence is 16 residues long. Trimming took 3 bases from V and 3 from J; bases not matched to a gene: 7.

The chain couples TRBV6-5 to TRBJ1-4; 8 bases map to TRBD1. The length of the CDR3 is 12 residues. V gave up 8 bases and J gave up 6 bases; unmatched junction bases: 2. CDR1 and CDR2 (germline): MNHEY, SVGAGI. The CDR3 loop reads CASADRDEKLFF. The CDR3 DNA sequence: TGTGCCAGCGCGGACAGGGATGAAAAACTGTTTTTT.

The V and J genes are TRBV29-1 and TRBJ2-5; D is unresolved. The better agreement between TRBJ2-7 and the DNA end casts doubt on the J call. Germline-derived CDR1 and CDR2 are SQVTM and ANQGSEA. The CDR3 covers 12 residues. The CDR3 loop is CSALITVYEQYF. CDR3 nucleotides: TGCAGCGCCCTAATAACCGTCTACGAGCAGTACTTC.

This rearrangement joins TRBV7-9 to TRBJ2-2; 9 bases align to TRBD2. The junction had 10 bases not matched to a gene; V was cut back by 2 bases and J by 6 bases. In germline, CDR1 is SEHNR, CDR2 FQNEAQ (reference sequence). The CDR3 consists of 17 residues. CDR3 region: CASSLRVAGAKAGELFF. The CDR3 nucleotides are TGTGCCAGCAGCTTAAGGGTAGCGGGAGCGAAGGCCGGGGAGCTGTTTTTT.

Only one count was recorded for this clone. The rearrangement joins TRBV30 to TRBJ2-7, with 9 bases lining up with TRBD1. With V trimmed by 3 bases and J by 5 bases, 8 bases remained unmatched. CDR3 length equals 14 residues. Germline V gene lookup returns CDR1 GTSNPN and CDR2 SVGIG (reference sequence). The CDR3 is CAWRDRQGGDEQYF. The DNA of the CDR3 is TGTGCCTGGAGGGACCGACAGGGGGGCGACGAGCAGTACTTC.